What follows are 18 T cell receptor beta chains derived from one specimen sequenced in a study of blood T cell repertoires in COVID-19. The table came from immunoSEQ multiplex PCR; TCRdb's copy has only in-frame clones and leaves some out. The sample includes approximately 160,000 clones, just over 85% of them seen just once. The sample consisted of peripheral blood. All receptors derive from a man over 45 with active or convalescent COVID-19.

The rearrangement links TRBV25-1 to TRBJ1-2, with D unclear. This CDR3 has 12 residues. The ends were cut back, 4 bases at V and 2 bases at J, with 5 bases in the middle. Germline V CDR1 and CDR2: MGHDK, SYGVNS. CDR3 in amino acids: CASSARNYGYTF. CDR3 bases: TGTGCCAGCAGTGCGCGGAACTATGGCTACACCTTC.

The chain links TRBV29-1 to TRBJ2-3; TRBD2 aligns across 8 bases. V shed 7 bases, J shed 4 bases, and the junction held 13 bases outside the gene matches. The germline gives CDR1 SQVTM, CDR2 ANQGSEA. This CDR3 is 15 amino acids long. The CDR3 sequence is CSAQPGTRGSDTQYF. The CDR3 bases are TGCAGCGCTCAACCCGGGACTAGAGGTTCAGATACGCAGTATTTT.

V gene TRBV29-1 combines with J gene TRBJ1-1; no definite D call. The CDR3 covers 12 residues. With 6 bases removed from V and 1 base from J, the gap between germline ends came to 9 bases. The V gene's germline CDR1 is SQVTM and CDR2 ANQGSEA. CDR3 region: CSVAGENTEAFF. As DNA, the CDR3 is TGCAGCGTCGCGGGAGAGAACACTGAAGCTTTCTTT. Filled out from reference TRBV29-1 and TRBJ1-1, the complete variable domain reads SAVISQKPSRDICQRGTSLTIQCQVDSQVTMMFWYRQQPGQSLTLIATANQGSEATYESGFVIDKFPISRPNLTFSTLTVSNMSPEDSSIYLCSVAGENTEAFFGQGTRLTVV.

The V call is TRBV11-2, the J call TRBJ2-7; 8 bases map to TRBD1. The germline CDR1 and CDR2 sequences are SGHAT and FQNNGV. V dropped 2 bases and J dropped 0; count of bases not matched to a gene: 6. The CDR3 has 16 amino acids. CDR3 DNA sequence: TGTGCCAGCAGCTTAACTCTGGGACAGGCCTCCTACGAGCAGTACTTC. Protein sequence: CASSLTLGQASYEQYF.

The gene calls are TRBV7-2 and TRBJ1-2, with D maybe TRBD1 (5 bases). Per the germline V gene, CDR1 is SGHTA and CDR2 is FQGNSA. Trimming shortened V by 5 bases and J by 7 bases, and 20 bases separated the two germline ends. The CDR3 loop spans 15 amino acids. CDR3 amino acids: CASSARGGVYRGYTF. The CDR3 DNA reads TGTGCCAGCAGCGCCCGCGGGGGGGTTTACCGTGGCTACACCTTC.

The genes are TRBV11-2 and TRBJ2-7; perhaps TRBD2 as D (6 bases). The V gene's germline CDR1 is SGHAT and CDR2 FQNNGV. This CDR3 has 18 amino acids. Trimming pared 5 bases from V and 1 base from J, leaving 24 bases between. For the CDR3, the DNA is TGTGCCAGCAGCCGCTCGATTTCGGATGCCGCGGGGTCCTACGAGCAGTACTTC. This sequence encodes CASSRSISDAAGSYEQYF.

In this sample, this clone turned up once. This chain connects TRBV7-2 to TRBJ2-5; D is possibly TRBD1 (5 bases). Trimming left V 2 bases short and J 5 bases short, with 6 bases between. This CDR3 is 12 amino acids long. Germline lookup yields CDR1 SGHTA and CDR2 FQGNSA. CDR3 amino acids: CASSLWGETQYF. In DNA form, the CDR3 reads TGTGCCAGCAGCTTATGGGGCGAGACCCAGTACTTC.

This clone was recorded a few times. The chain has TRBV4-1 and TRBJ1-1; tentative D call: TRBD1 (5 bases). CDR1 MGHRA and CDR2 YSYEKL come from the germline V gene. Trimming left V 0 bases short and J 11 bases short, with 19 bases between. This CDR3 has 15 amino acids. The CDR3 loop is CASSQDPQEGLTAFF. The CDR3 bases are TGCGCCAGCAGCCAAGACCCTCAGGAGGGGTTAACGGCTTTCTTT.

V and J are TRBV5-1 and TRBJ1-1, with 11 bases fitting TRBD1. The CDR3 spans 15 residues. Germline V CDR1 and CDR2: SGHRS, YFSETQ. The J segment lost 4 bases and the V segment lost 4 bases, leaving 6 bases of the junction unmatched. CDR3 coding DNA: TGCGCCAGCAGCCGGGACAGGGGGAGAGGCACTGAAGCTTTCTTT. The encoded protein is CASSRDRGRGTEAFF.

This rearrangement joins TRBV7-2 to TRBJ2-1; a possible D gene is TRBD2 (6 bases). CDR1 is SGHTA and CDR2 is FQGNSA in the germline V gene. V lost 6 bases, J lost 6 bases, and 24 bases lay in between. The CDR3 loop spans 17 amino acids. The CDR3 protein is CASRRGSAGLGPNEQFF. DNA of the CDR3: TGTGCCAGCAGACGCGGGTCAGCGGGTCTCGGCCCCAATGAGCAGTTCTTC. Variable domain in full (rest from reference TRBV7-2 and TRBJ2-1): GAGVSQSPSNKVTEKGKDVELRCDPISGHTALYWYRQSLGQGLEFLIYFQGNSAPDKSGLPSDRFSAERTGGSVSTLTIQRTQQEDSAVYLCASRRGSAGLGPNEQFFGPGTRLTVL.

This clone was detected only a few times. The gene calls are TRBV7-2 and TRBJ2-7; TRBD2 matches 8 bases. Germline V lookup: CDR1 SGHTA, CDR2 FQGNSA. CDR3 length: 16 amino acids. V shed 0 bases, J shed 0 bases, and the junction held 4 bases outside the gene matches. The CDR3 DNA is TGTGCCAGCAGCTTAGCTAGCGGGGCGGGCTCCTACGAGCAGTACTTC. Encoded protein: CASSLASGAGSYEQYF.

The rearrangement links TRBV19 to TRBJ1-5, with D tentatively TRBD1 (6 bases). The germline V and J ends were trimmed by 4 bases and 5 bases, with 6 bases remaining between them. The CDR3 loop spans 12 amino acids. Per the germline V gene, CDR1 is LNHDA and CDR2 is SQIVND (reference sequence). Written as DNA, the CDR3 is TGTGCCAGTAGTAGGACAGATCAGCCCCAGCATTTT. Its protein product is CASSRTDQPQHF.

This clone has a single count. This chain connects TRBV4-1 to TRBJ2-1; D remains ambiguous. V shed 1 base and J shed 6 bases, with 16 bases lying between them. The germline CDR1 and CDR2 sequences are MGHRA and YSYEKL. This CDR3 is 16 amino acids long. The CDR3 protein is CASSQVGRAVRNEQFF. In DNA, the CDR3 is TGCGCCAGCAGCCAAGTCGGTCGCGCGGTTCGCAATGAGCAGTTCTTC.

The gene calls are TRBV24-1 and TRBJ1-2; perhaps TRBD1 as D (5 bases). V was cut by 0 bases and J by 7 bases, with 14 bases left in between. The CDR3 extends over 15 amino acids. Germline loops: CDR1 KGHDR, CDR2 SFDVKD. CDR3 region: CATSDLQGGFGGYTF. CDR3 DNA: TGTGCCACCAGTGATTTGCAGGGTGGATTCGGTGGCTACACCTTC.

The CDR3 nucleotides read TGCGCCAGCAGCTTTATCCCAGGGGGAAGCCTAGCCTACGAGCAGTACTTC. Translating it yields CASSFIPGGSLAYEQYF. V and J are TRBV5-1 and TRBJ2-7, with 7 positions matching TRBD1. Germline V gene data show CDR1 as SGHRS and CDR2 as YFSETQ. CDR3 length: 17 residues. With V trimmed by 2 bases and J by 2 bases, 13 bases remained unmatched.

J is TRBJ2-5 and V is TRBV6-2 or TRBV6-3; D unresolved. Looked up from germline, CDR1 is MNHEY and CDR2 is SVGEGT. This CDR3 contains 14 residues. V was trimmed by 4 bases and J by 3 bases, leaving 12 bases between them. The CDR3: CASSLALQEETQYF. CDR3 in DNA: TGTGCCAGCAGTTTGGCCCTCCAGGAAGAGACCCAGTACTTC.

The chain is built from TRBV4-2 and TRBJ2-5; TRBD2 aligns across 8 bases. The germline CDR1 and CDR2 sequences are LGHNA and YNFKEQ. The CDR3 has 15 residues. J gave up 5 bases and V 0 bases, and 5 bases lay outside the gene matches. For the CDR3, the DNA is TGTGCCAGCAGCCAAGATCGGACTAGCAGGGAGACCCAGTACTTC. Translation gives CASSQDRTSRETQYF.

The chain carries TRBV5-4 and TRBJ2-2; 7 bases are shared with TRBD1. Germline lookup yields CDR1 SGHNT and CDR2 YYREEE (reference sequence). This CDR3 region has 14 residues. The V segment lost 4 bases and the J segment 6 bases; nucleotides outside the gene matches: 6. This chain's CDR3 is CASSPQGVAGELFF. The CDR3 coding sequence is TGTGCCAGCAGCCCTCAGGGGGTTGCCGGGGAGCTGTTTTTT.